This T cell receptor beta chain was profiled in a study of blood T cells in healthy people across ages. V gave up 5 bases and J gave up 5 bases; unmatched junction bases: 12. Germline CDR1 is SGHTA and CDR2 is FQGNSA. The CDR3 has 16 amino acids. Together with a sample-barcoded 5' primer, a J-beta primer mix was included in a second PCR lasting roughly 6 to 12 cycles. MiXCR, applied by TCRdb to the 5' RACE reads, yields one record per CDR3 protein. This table has about a million distinct CDR3 sequences, 35% to 45% appearing once. This clonotype was counted only a few times. The sequenced sample was blood. The gene calls are TRBV7-2 and TRBJ2-7; 10 bases are shared with TRBD1. The sequence derives from a man between 18 and 35 years old in good health. CDR3 nucleotide sequence: TGTGCCAGCAGCCGCGGACAGGGGGGATATGGGAACGAGCAGTACTTC. Translation: CASSRGQGGYGNEQYF.